Described below is a single TCR beta chain sequence and its context. The clone's antigen remains unknown. Base-call qualities are not available, and no considerably larger clone is one nucleotide away. The data stem from a study of control samples from healthy donors and cancer patients (dated by TCRdb to about 2020). Library preparation used the immunoSEQ multiplex PCR assay. The table comes from immuneACCESS by way of TCRdb, which keeps in-frame sequences with V and J called. Part of the clones is missing from these tables; in studies checked, under half for an unresolved V gene and the rest for unknown reasons. The sample yields 52,000 or so clones; less than 95% were counted once. The ten most abundant clones make up around 4.2% of the sample. Sequences SGDLS (CDR1) and YYNGEE (CDR2) are obtained from the germline V gene. Between the V and J ends, shortened by 0 bases and 4 bases respectively, the junction contains 19 bases. The cysteine opens and the phenylalanine closes a CDR3 of 17 amino acids. The read is trimmed to its CDR3 DNA, 51 bases read in frame from base 1.

The TCR was taken from a man younger than 45 in good health. The rearranged segments are TRBV9 and TRBJ1-2, and TRBD1 may be the D gene, going by 5 matching bases. Sequences were obtained from blood. The CDR3 region reads CASSVGWVGGPLYGYTF. In nucleotides, the sequence is TGTGCCAGCAGCGTAGGGTGGGTGGGGGGACCGCTCTATGGCTACACCTTC.